This entry is about one T cell receptor (beta chain). Its antigen remains unidentified. This record belongs to a study of post-analysis software for immune sequencing data. Each TCR beta cDNA library carried unique molecular identifiers. T cells numbering roughly 0.9 to 11 million gave rise to 400,000 to 550,000 cDNA molecules. TCRdb itself ran the PCR reads through MiXCR, one entry per CDR3 protein. The profile shows hundreds of thousands of distinct CDR3 sequences, approximately 53% of them singletons. Study-level points and caveats: Five or six TRBV segments were significantly more frequent in patients than in controls. TRBV5-6, TRBV5-1 and TRBV20-1 were among these segments. For normalized Chao1 diversity, multiple sclerosis patients scored significantly lower than controls did.

This CDR3 contains 13 residues. The V end lost 3 bases, the J end lost 7 bases, and 15 bases lay between the germline ends. CDR1 and CDR2 (germline): DFQATT, SNEGSKA (reference sequence). The sequence was obtained from a girl aged 10-17 years with multiple sclerosis. Input material: blood. The V gene is TRBV20-1, the J gene TRBJ1-2; D remains unclear. CDR3 in DNA: TGCAGTGCTAGCGCGATTTGGGTCGGTGGCTACACCTTC. Translating gives CSASAIWVGGYTF.